This T cell receptor beta chain was recovered during a study of OX40 agonist ivuxolimab in advanced cancers. As for the study in general: Three patients responded partially, comprising one with hepatocellular carcinoma and two with cutaneous melanoma.

Generated by immunoSEQ multiplex PCR, the TCRdb table keeps only in-frame clones and is missing some. The sample includes tens of thousands of clones, roughly 80% of them seen just once. General study results and limits: Relative to CD4+ cells, CD8+ T cells on average had more expanded clones.

About this clone: Its matching antigen is unknown. At one boundary the junction diverges from the germline segment, which might be a read error. The identical CDR3 is also encoded by other nucleotide sequences in the sample.

Source: CD4+ or CD8+ T cells sorted from blood, taken in a trial of the OX40 agonist ivuxolimab. This receptor was taken from an adult with an advanced solid tumor such as melanoma, head and neck, liver or kidney cancer.

The CDR3 is CASSLRGTDTEAFF. CDR3 bases: TGTGCCAGCAGCTTAAGGGGGACGGACACTGAGGCTTTCTTT. This chain links TRBV7-9 with TRBJ1-1; D possibly corresponds to TRBD1 (6 bases). The germline gives CDR1 SEHNR, CDR2 FQNEAQ (reference sequence). The CDR3 contains 14 residues.